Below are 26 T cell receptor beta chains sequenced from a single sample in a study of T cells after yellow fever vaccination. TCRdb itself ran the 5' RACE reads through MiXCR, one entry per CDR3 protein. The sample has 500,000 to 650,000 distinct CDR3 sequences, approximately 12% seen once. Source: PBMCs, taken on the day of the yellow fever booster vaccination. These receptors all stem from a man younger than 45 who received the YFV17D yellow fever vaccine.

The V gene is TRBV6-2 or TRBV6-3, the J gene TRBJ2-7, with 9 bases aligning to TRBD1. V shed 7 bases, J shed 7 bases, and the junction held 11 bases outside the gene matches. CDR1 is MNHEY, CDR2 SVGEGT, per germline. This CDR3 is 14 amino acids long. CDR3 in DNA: TGTGCCAGCAATCCCGGGACAGGGAGAGGAGAGCAGTACTTC. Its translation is CASNPGTGRGEQYF.

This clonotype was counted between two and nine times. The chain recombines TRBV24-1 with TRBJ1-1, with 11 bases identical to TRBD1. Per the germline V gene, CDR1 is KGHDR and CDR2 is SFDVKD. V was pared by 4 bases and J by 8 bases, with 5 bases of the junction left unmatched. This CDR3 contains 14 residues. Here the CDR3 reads CATSEPGTGGEAFF. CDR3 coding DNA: TGTGCCACCAGTGAACCAGGGACAGGGGGGGAAGCTTTCTTT.

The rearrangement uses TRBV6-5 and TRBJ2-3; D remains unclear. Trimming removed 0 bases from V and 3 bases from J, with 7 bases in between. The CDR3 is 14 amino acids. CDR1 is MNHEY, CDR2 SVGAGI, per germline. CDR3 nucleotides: TGTGCCAGCAGTTACTCGAGAGTTACAGATACGCAGTATTTT. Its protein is CASSYSRVTDTQYF.

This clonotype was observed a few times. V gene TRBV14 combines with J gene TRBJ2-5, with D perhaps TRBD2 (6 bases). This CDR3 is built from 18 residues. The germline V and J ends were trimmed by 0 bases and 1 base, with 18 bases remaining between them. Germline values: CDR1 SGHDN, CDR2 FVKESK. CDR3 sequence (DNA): TGTGCCAGCAGCCAAGAAGTGCGGGGTCCCACTCCCCAAGAGACCCAGTACTTC. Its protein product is CASSQEVRGPTPQETQYF.

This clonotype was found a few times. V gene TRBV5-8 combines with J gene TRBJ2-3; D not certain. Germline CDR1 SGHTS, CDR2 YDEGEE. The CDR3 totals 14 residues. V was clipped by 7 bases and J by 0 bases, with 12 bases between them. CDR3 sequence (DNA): TGTGCCAGCCGTGGGTGGGGTAGCACAGATACGCAGTATTTT. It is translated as CASRGWGSTDTQYF.

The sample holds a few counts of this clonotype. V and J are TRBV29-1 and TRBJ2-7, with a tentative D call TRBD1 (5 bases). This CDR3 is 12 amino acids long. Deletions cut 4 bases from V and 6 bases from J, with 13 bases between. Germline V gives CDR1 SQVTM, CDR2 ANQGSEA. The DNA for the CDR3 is TGCAGCGTTGGTGACAGAGTGGGCGAGCAGTACTTC. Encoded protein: CSVGDRVGEQYF.

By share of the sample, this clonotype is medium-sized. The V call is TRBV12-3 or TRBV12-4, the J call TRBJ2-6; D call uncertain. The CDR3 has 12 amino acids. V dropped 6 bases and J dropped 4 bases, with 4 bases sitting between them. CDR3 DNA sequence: TGTGCCAGCAGGTTGGGGGCCAACGTCCTGACTTTC. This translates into CASRLGANVLTF.

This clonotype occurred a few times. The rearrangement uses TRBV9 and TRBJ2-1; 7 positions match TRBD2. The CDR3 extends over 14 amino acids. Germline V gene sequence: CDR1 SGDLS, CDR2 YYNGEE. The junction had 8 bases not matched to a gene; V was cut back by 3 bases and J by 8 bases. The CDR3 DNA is TGTGCCAGCAGCGGGCTTCCTGGGGGGGATGAGCAGTTCTTC. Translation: CASSGLPGGDEQFF.

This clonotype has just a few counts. In DNA form, the CDR3 reads TGCAGCGCGGGGGGTAGCGGGGATGAGCAGTTCTTC. Amino acid sequence: CSAGGSGDEQFF. This chain connects TRBV29-1 to TRBJ2-1, with TRBD2 matching 8 bases. CDR1 and CDR2 (germline): SQVTM, ANQGSEA. The CDR3 length is 12 residues. With V trimmed by 7 bases and J by 8 bases, 7 bases remained unmatched.

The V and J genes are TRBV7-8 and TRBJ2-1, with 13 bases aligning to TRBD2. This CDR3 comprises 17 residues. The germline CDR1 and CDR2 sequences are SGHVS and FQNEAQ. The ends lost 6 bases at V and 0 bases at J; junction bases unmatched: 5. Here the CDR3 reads CASSRTSGSASYNEQFF. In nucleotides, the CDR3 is TGTGCCAGCAGTCGGACTAGCGGGAGCGCCTCCTACAATGAGCAGTTCTTC.

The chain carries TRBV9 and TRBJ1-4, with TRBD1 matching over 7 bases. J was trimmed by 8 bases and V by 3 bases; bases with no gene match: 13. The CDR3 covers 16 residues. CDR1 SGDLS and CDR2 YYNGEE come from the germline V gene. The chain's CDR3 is CASSARGDRNAEKLFF. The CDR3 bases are TGTGCCAGCAGCGCCAGGGGGGACAGAAACGCAGAAAAACTGTTTTTT.

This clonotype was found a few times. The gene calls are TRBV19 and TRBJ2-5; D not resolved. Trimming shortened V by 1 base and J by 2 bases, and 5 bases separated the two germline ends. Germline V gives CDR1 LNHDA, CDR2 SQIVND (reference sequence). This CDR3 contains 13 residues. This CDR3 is CASSIVGQETQYF. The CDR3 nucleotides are TGTGCCAGTAGTATAGTCGGACAAGAGACCCAGTACTTC.

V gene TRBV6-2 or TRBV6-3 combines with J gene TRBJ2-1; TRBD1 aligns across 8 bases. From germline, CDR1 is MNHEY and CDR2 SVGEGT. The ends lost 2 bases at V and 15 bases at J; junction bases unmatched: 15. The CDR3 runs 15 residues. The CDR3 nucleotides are TGTGCCAGCAGTTACCGGGACAGGCCCCTTCAAGGTCTGTTCTTC. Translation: CASSYRDRPLQGLFF.

The CDR3 loop reads CASSQTGTEQFF. The DNA for the CDR3 is TGTGCCAGCAGTCAAACAGGGACTGAGCAGTTCTTC. V usage is TRBV12-3 or TRBV12-4 and J usage is TRBJ2-1; TRBD1 is a possible D gene (6 bases). CDR3 length equals 12 residues. V shed 5 bases and J shed 9 bases, with 11 bases lying between them.

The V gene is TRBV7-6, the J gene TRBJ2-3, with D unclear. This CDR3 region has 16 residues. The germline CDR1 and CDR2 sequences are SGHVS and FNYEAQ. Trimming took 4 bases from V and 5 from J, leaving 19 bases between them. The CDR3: CASSSPLRAARDTQYF. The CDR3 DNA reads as TGTGCCAGCAGCTCCCCTCTCCGGGCAGCGAGAGATACGCAGTATTTT.

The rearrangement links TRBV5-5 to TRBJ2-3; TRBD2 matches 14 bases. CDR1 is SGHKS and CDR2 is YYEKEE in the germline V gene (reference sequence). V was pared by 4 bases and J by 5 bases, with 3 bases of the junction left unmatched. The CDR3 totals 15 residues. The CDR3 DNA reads TGTGCCAGCAGCCGGGGACTAGCGGGAGTAGATACGCAGTATTTT. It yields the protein CASSRGLAGVDTQYF.

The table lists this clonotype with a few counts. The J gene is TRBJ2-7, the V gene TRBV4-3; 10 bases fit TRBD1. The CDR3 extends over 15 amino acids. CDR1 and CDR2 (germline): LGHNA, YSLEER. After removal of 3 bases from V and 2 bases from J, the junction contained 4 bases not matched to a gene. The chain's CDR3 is CASSQGQGTPYEQYF. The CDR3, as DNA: TGCGCCAGCAGCCAGGGACAGGGGACCCCCTACGAGCAGTACTTC.

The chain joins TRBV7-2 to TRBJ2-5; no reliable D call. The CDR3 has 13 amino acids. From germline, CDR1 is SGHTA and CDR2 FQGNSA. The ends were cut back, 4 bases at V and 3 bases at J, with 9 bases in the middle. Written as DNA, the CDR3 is TGTGCCAGCAGCTCTGGACCAAAAGAGACCCAGTACTTC. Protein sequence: CASSSGPKETQYF. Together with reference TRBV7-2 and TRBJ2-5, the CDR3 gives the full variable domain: GAGVSQSPSNKVTEKGKDVELRCDPISGHTALYWYRQSLGQGLEFLIYFQGNSAPDKSGLPSDRFSAERTGGSVSTLTIQRTQQEDSAVYLCASSSGPKETQYFGPGTRLLVL.

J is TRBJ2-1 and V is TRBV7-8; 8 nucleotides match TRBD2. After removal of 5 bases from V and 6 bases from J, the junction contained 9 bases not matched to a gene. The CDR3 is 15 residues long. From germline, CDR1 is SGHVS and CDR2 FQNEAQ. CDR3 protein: CASSAPGLGANEQFF. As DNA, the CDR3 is TGTGCCAGCAGCGCACCGGGACTAGGGGCCAATGAGCAGTTCTTC.

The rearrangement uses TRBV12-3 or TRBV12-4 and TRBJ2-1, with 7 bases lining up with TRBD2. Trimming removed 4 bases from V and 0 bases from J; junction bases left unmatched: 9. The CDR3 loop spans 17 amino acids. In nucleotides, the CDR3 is TGTGCCAGCAGTTCCCCCCAGGGCGGGAGCTCCTACAATGAGCAGTTCTTC. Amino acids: CASSSPQGGSSYNEQFF.

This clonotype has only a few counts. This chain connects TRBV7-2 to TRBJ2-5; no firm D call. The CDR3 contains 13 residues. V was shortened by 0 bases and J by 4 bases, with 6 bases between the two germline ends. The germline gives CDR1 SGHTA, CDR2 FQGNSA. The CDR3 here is CASSLAYLETQYF. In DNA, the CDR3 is TGTGCCAGCAGCTTAGCCTACCTAGAGACCCAGTACTTC. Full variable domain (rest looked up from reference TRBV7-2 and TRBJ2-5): GAGVSQSPSNKVTEKGKDVELRCDPISGHTALYWYRQSLGQGLEFLIYFQGNSAPDKSGLPSDRFSAERTGGSVSTLTIQRTQQEDSAVYLCASSLAYLETQYFGPGTRLLVL.

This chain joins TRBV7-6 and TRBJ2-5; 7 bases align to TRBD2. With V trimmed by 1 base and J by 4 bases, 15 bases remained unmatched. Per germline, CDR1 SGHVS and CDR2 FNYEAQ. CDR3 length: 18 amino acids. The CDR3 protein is CASSLVATRGSAIETQYF. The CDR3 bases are TGTGCCAGCAGCTTAGTTGCCACTCGCGGGAGCGCAATAGAGACCCAGTACTTC.

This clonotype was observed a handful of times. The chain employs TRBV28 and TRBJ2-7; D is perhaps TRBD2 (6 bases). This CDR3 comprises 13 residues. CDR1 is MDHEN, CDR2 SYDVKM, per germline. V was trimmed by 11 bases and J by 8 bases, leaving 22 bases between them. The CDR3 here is CASGGPGLSQQYF. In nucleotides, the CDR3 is TGTGCCTCCGGGGGACCGGGGTTATCACAGCAGTACTTC.

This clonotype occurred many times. CDR3 sequence: CSVKHLQETQYF. The CDR3 DNA reads TGCAGCGTGAAACATCTCCAAGAGACCCAGTACTTC. This chain joins TRBV29-1 and TRBJ2-5; D ambiguous. V lost 6 bases, J lost 1 base, and 9 bases lay in between. CDR1 is SQVTM and CDR2 is ANQGSEA in the germline V gene. The CDR3 contains 12 residues.

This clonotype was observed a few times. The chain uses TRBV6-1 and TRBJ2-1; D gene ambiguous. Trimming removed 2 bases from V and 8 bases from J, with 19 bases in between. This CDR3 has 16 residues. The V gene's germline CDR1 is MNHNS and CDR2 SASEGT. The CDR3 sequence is CASSELGTLAGHEQFF. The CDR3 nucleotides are TGTGCCAGCAGTGAACTGGGAACCCTGGCTGGCCATGAGCAGTTCTTC.

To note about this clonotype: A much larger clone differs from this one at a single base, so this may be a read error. The chain's CDR3 is CASSQPAAGDEQYF. The CDR3 DNA reads TGTGCCAGCTCACAACCGGCTGCCGGGGACGAGCAGTACTTC. The chain carries TRBV18 and TRBJ2-7, with D perhaps matching TRBD2 (5 bases). Trimming stripped 4 bases from V and 5 bases from J, with 15 bases between. The germline V gene has CDR1 KGHSH and CDR2 LQKENI. This CDR3 region has 14 residues.